What follows is one T cell receptor beta chain and its context. As yet, its antigen is unknown. Assay: immunoSEQ multiplex PCR; the TCRdb copy retains only in-frame clones and omits some. The data hold roughly 150,000 clones, with about 86% observed a single time. This record belongs to a study of cytomegalovirus exposure and HLA in healthy donors. Study-wide results and caveats: First-cohort TCR clusters tended to co-occur in the 120 or so validation repertoires, a later analysis found. CMV antigen specificity of a few CMV-associated chains was confirmed in vitro.

Donors came from a validation cohort of over a hundred subjects, distinct from the first 666-subject cohort. This clonotype originated in a woman between 18 and 29 years old in good health and CMV-seronegative. The specimen sequenced was PBMCs.

The CDR3 spells CASSQGARDWSEQYF. DNA for the CDR3: TGCGCCAGCAGCCAAGGTGCCAGGGATTGGTCCGAGCAGTACTTC. J is TRBJ2-7 and V is TRBV4-3; a possible D gene is TRBD1 (5 bases). Germline assignment: CDR1 LGHNA and CDR2 YSLEER. V was clipped by 1 base and J by 6 bases, with 16 bases between them. The CDR3 extends over 15 amino acids.